A single sample gave rise to the 29 T cell receptor beta chains below, sequenced in a study of untreated major depressive disorder. Clones were read by immunoSEQ multiplex PCR, and TCRdb kept only the in-frame ones, dropping some. The sample comprises approximately 20,000 clones, 85% of which are singletons, and about 0.82% rests with the top ten. Sample: CD4+ T cells from PBMCs. The receptor set was obtained from a woman under 40 in good health.

This sequence joins TRBV4-3 and TRBJ2-1; TRBD1 might be the D (5 bases). CDR3 length: 16 residues. The V end lost 3 bases, the J end lost 2 bases, and 14 bases lay between the germline ends. Germline V gene data show CDR1 as LGHNA and CDR2 as YSLEER. CDR3 DNA sequence: TGCGCCAGCAGCCAGGATGACAGACCGACCTACAATGAGCAGTTCTTC. Residues: CASSQDDRPTYNEQFF.

V is TRBV28 and J is TRBJ1-5, with D possibly being TRBD1 (5 bases). CDR1 and CDR2 from the germline V gene are MDHEN and SYDVKM. The CDR3 is 17 residues long. The V gene lost 3 bases and the J gene lost 4 bases, with 19 bases spanning the gap. This chain's CDR3 is CASSFRTVPGGNQPQHF. CDR3 DNA sequence: TGTGCCAGCAGTTTCAGGACGGTCCCTGGGGGGAATCAGCCCCAGCATTTT.

The rearrangement joins TRBV11-3 to TRBJ1-1; D is unclear. V lost 5 bases and J 1 base, leaving 8 bases between the germline ends. Germline V gives CDR1 SGHNT, CDR2 YENEEA. This CDR3 has 13 amino acids. CDR3 amino acids: CASSHWANTEAFF. In nucleotides, the CDR3 is TGTGCCAGCAGCCACTGGGCGAACACTGAAGCTTTCTTT. Variable domain in full (rest from reference TRBV11-3 and TRBJ1-1): EAGVVQSPRYKIIEKKQPVAFWCNPISGHNTLYWYLQNLGQGPELLIRYENEEAVDDSQLPKDRFSAERLKGVDSTLKIQPAELGDSAVYLCASSHWANTEAFFGQGTRLTVV.

The chain employs TRBV4-2 and TRBJ2-7; no clear D gene. The CDR3 runs to 14 residues. Germline V gene sequence: CDR1 LGHNA, CDR2 YNFKEQ. With 0 bases removed from V and 3 bases from J, the gap between germline ends came to 9 bases. CDR3: CASSQEGQVYEQYF. CDR3 sequence (DNA): TGTGCCAGCAGCCAAGAAGGCCAGGTCTACGAGCAGTACTTC.

The V call is TRBV6-6, the J call TRBJ2-5; 7 positions agree with TRBD2. The junction had 12 bases not matched to a gene; V was cut back by 7 bases and J by 7 bases. Germline CDR1 MNHNY, CDR2 SVGAGI (reference sequence). CDR3 length: 14 amino acids. CDR3 in DNA: TGTGCCAGCACCTTACTAGGCTCGGGGGGGACCCAGTACTTC. Residues: CASTLLGSGGTQYF.

J is TRBJ2-3 and V is TRBV30; 11 bases match TRBD2. The germline gives CDR1 GTSNPN, CDR2 SVGIG (reference sequence). Trimming took 3 bases from V and 1 from J; bases not matched to a gene: 0. The length of the CDR3 is 14 residues. CDR3 residues: CAWRLAGGTDTQYF. CDR3 nucleotides: TGTGCCTGGAGACTAGCGGGGGGCACAGATACGCAGTATTTT.

The chain joins TRBV19 to TRBJ2-7; 11 bases match TRBD1. Trimming cost V 6 bases and J 1 base; bases outside gene matches: 5. CDR1 and CDR2 from the germline V gene are LNHDA and SQIVND (reference sequence). CDR3 length equals 15 residues. DNA for the CDR3: TGTGCCAGTAGGACGGGGACAGGGGGATCCTACGAGCAGTACTTC. Translated: CASRTGTGGSYEQYF.

The chain employs TRBV7-2 and TRBJ1-2; D unresolved. This CDR3 has 14 residues. Trimming removed 1 base from V and 2 bases from J, with 8 bases in between. Germline loops: CDR1 SGHTA, CDR2 FQGNSA. CDR3 DNA: TGTGCCAGCAGCTTAGATCTCACGAACTATGGCTACACCTTC. It specifies CASSLDLTNYGYTF.

Details on this clone: This same CDR3 is encoded by further DNA sequences in the sample. J is TRBJ2-3 and V is TRBV27; 7 nucleotides line up with TRBD2. The V and J ends lost 2 bases and 1 base, in that order; junction bases with no gene match: 3. The CDR3 spans 15 residues. From germline, CDR1 is MNHEY and CDR2 SMNVEV (reference sequence). The CDR3 is CASSLSGTGTDTQYF. The DNA for the CDR3 is TGTGCCAGCAGTTTAAGCGGGACGGGCACAGATACGCAGTATTTT.

The rearrangement joins TRBV28 to TRBJ2-5; D remains ambiguous. Trimming pared 0 bases from V and 2 bases from J, leaving 4 bases between. This CDR3 is 13 amino acids long. CDR1 and CDR2 (germline): MDHEN, SYDVKM. The CDR3 region has the DNA TGTGCCAGCAGTTTATGGGAGCAAGAGACCCAGTACTTC. It yields the protein CASSLWEQETQYF.

J is TRBJ1-5 and V is TRBV5-6; D is undetermined. The CDR3 contains 13 residues. V lost 0 bases, J lost 6 bases, and 7 bases lay in between. CDR1 SGHDT and CDR2 YYEEEE come from the germline V gene. The CDR3 DNA is TGTGCCAGCAGCTTGGGAGGGAGTCAGCCCCAGCATTTT. Translated, it gives CASSLGGSQPQHF.

V usage is TRBV6-6 and J usage is TRBJ1-5; TRBD1 matches 8 bases. The J segment lost 3 bases and the V segment lost 6 bases, leaving 7 bases of the junction unmatched. The CDR3 contains 15 residues. Germline V gene lookup returns CDR1 MNHNY and CDR2 SVGAGI (reference sequence). CDR3: CASSPGTGYNQPQHF. The CDR3 DNA follows: TGTGCCAGCAGCCCCGGGACAGGTTACAATCAGCCCCAGCATTTT.

This chain uses TRBV9 with TRBJ2-2; 8 bases agree with TRBD1. CDR1 is SGDLS and CDR2 is YYNGEE in the germline V gene. This CDR3 comprises 17 residues. The trim removed 0 bases at V and 0 bases at J, leaving 4 bases unmatched. CDR3 DNA: TGTGCCAGCAGCGTAGACAGGGGGACCCCGAACACCGGGGAGCTGTTTTTT. Protein product: CASSVDRGTPNTGELFF. The full variable domain, with the rest looked up from reference TRBV9 and TRBJ2-2, is DSGVTQTPKHLITATGQRVTLRCSPRSGDLSVYWYQQSLDQGLQFLIQYYNGEERAKGNILERFSAQQFPDLHSELNLSSLELGDSALYFCASSVDRGTPNTGELFFGEGSRLTVL.

The V gene is TRBV5-1, the J gene TRBJ2-5; the match to TRBD2 covers 11 bases. This CDR3 has 20 amino acids. V shed 3 bases and J 1 base; nucleotides not matched to a gene: 17. Germline CDR1 is SGHRS and CDR2 is YFSETQ. The CDR3 DNA reads TGCGCCAGCAGCTACCCTTGGCCCCCACGGCTAGCGGGAGGCCAAGAGACCCAGTACTTC. This translates into CASSYPWPPRLAGGQETQYF.

The rearrangement joins TRBV27 to TRBJ1-4; the D is unclear. This CDR3 has 14 amino acids. V dropped 10 bases and J dropped 0 bases, with 12 bases sitting between them. CDR1 and CDR2 from the germline V gene are MNHEY and SMNVEV (reference sequence). The CDR3 loop is CAIGRAATNEKLFF. The CDR3 DNA reads TGTGCCATCGGGCGGGCAGCAACTAATGAAAAACTGTTTTTT.

The chain carries TRBV6-1 and TRBJ2-7, with 11 bases matching TRBD2. The CDR3 spans 14 residues. CDR1 is MNHNS, CDR2 SASEGT, per germline. The J segment lost 5 bases and the V segment lost 10 bases, leaving 10 bases of the junction unmatched. As DNA, the CDR3 is TGTGCCACCATATTAGCGGGAGGGCCGGACGAGCAGTACTTC. It translates to CATILAGGPDEQYF.

The chain uses TRBV6-1 and TRBJ2-2, with TRBD1 as a possible D gene (5 bases). This CDR3 contains 14 residues. Trimming took 3 bases from V and 3 from J, leaving 8 bases between them. Germline CDR1 is MNHNS and CDR2 is SASEGT. CDR3 residues: CASSEAGHTGELFF. CDR3 bases: TGTGCCAGCAGTGAGGCAGGGCACACCGGGGAGCTGTTTTTT.

This clone was seen more than once but under ten times. This chain uses TRBV6-5 with TRBJ1-2; D unresolved. Trimming removed 6 bases at V and 4 bases at J, with 18 bases between. The CDR3 spans 15 residues. Germline lookup yields CDR1 MNHEY and CDR2 SVGAGI. This CDR3 reads CASSYSPQNPYGYTF. The CDR3, as DNA: TGTGCCAGCAGCTATAGCCCTCAAAACCCCTATGGCTACACCTTC.

The chain carries TRBV28 and TRBJ2-7; 8 nucleotides align to TRBD1. Germline CDR1 reads MDHEN; CDR2 reads SYDVKM. This CDR3 spans 14 amino acids. V shed 4 bases, J shed 4 bases, and the junction held 6 bases outside the gene matches. CDR3 nucleotides: TGTGCCAGCAGTTCCGGGACAGGTAATTACGAGCAGTACTTC. Amino acids: CASSSGTGNYEQYF.

The chain joins TRBV15 to TRBJ2-7, with D possibly matching TRBD2 (6 bases). The length of the CDR3 is 15 residues. Germline CDR1 reads LNHNV; CDR2 reads YYDKDF (reference sequence). With 1 base removed from V and 0 bases from J, the gap between germline ends came to 10 bases. Here the CDR3 reads CATSRVYGSSYEQYF. In DNA, the CDR3 is TGTGCCACCAGCAGAGTTTACGGGAGCTCCTACGAGCAGTACTTC.

V and J are TRBV5-1 and TRBJ2-3; 10 bases agree with TRBD2. After removal of 1 base from V and 3 bases from J, the junction contained 2 bases not matched to a gene. The CDR3 is 15 residues long. Germline V gene sequence: CDR1 SGHRS, CDR2 YFSETQ. The DNA of the CDR3 is TGCGCCAGCAGCTTGCAGCGGGAGGGTACAGATACGCAGTATTTT. This encodes CASSLQREGTDTQYF.

This chain's CDR3 is CAISDQTENTEAFF. The CDR3 bases are TGTGCCATCAGTGACCAGACGGAGAACACTGAAGCTTTCTTT. The rearrangement links TRBV10-3 to TRBJ1-1; D uncertain. Germline lookup yields CDR1 ENHRY and CDR2 SYGVKD. Between the trimmed V and J ends, which lost 3 bases and 1 base, there was a span of 9 bases. The CDR3 has 14 amino acids.

The chain combines TRBV14 with TRBJ1-2; 7 nucleotides match TRBD1. Germline loops: CDR1 SGHDN, CDR2 FVKESK. V shed 0 bases and J 4 bases; nucleotides not matched to a gene: 8. This CDR3 region has 16 residues. The CDR3 protein is CASSQDGGTAIYGYTF. The CDR3 bases are TGTGCCAGCAGCCAAGACGGGGGGACAGCGATCTATGGCTACACCTTC.

The genes are TRBV7-2 and TRBJ2-7; D is unresolved. The CDR3 is 15 residues long. Trimming shortened V by 2 bases and J by 0 bases, and 11 bases separated the two germline ends. Per the germline V gene, CDR1 is SGHTA and CDR2 is FQGNSA. This CDR3 is CASSLFHGGSYEQYF. The DNA for the CDR3 is TGTGCCAGCAGCTTATTTCACGGCGGCTCCTACGAGCAGTACTTC. Combining the CDR3 with reference TRBV7-2 and TRBJ2-7 gives the whole variable domain GAGVSQSPSNKVTEKGKDVELRCDPISGHTALYWYRQSLGQGLEFLIYFQGNSAPDKSGLPSDRFSAERTGGSVSTLTIQRTQQEDSAVYLCASSLFHGGSYEQYFGPGTRLTVT.

This clone was detected once. The genes are TRBV29-1 and TRBJ2-7; D uncertain. The CDR3 extends over 15 amino acids. Germline V CDR1 and CDR2: SQVTM, ANQGSEA. V lost 0 bases and J 2 bases, leaving 14 bases between the germline ends. As DNA, the CDR3 is TGCAGCGTTGAAGATCCCAGGCCTATGGCCTACGAGCAGTACTTC. It encodes CSVEDPRPMAYEQYF.

This clone was counted once. Other DNA sequences in this sample translate to the same CDR3. V and J are TRBV27 and TRBJ1-2, with 11 bases fitting TRBD1. Germline V gives CDR1 MNHEY, CDR2 SMNVEV (reference sequence). V shed 6 bases, J shed 2 bases, and the junction held 2 bases outside the gene matches. The CDR3 sequence is 14 residues long. The chain's CDR3 is CASRRTGGNYGYTF. DNA for the CDR3: TGTGCCAGCAGGCGGACAGGGGGCAACTATGGCTACACCTTC.

The sample holds a few counts of this clone. The chain carries TRBV6-6 and TRBJ1-1; TRBD1 matches 7 bases. Trimming took 2 bases from V and 10 from J; bases not matched to a gene: 7. CDR3 length: 13 residues. Germline V gives CDR1 MNHNY, CDR2 SVGAGI (reference sequence). DNA for the CDR3: TGTGCCAGCAGTTACGACAGGGTTGGTAGAGCTTTCTTT. It translates to CASSYDRVGRAFF.

The chain uses TRBV25-1 and TRBJ2-1; D possibly corresponds to TRBD1 (6 bases). V gave up 6 bases and J gave up 4 bases, with 25 bases separating them. The CDR3 has 18 residues. CDR1 MGHDK and CDR2 SYGVNS come from the germline V gene. CDR3 loop: CASRGVRDTIRSYNEQFF. The CDR3 DNA sequence: TGTGCCAGCAGAGGGGTCCGGGACACCATTCGGTCATACAATGAGCAGTTCTTC.

This rearrangement joins TRBV13 to TRBJ2-7; D is possibly TRBD1 (6 bases). The CDR3 loop spans 14 amino acids. Germline V CDR1 and CDR2: PRHDT, FYEKMQ (reference sequence). The V end was cut by 0 bases, the J end by 0 bases, with 6 bases between. CDR3 in amino acids: CASSLGRGSYEQYF. The DNA for the CDR3 is TGTGCCAGCAGCTTAGGCAGGGGCTCCTACGAGCAGTACTTC.